These T cell receptor beta chains were read from a single sample in a study of CD4 and CD8 cells across lung adenocarcinoma regions. TCRdb processed the PCR reads anew with MiXCR; each CDR3 protein has one entry. The table lists 9,200 or so distinct CDR3 sequences, roughly 49% of them singletons. The sequencing sample was made of CD8+ T cells from the margin of a lung tumor. These receptors all stem from a female donor with lung adenocarcinoma. The CD4 and CD8 labels of this study may be unreliable. The CDR3 runs from the conserved cysteine through the conserved F or W. Fields, in order: J gene, clone size, D gene, V gene, CDR3 DNA, CDR3 protein. The D gene is left open where the match is weak. Clone size appears in some rows only: once, few, many, or a class for an expanded clone.

J: TRBJ2-7; size: .; D: .; V: TRBV4-1; DNA: TGCGCCAGCAGCCAAGGAGAGGGCGGGCTGGGTCTCGGTCCTCTAAACGAGCAGTACTTC; CDR3: CASSQGEGGLGLGPLNEQYF
J: TRBJ2-7; size: medium-sized; D: TRBD2; V: TRBV7-7; DNA: TGTGCTAGCAGCCGCGGACTAGCGGGAGTCGACGAGCAGTACTTC; CDR3: CASSRGLAGVDEQYF
J: TRBJ1-5; size: .; D: .; V: TRBV19; DNA: TGTGCCAGTAGTATACGGGGCTACGCCAATCAGCCCCAGCATTTT; CDR3: CASSIRGYANQPQHF
J: TRBJ1-1; size: few; D: .; V: TRBV27; DNA: TGTGCCAGCAGTCGCCCGGGGGCGGAAGCTTTCTTT; CDR3: CASSRPGAEAFF
J: TRBJ2-1; size: many; D: TRBD2; V: TRBV6-4; DNA: TGTGCCAGTCGGGATTCTAGCGGCTCCTACAATGAGCAGTTCTTC; CDR3: CASRDSSGSYNEQFF
J: TRBJ2-7; size: few; D: .; V: TRBV10-2; DNA: TGCGCCAGCAGTGACCCGGCGGGGTCTAACTCCTACGAGCAGTACTTC; CDR3: CASSDPAGSNSYEQYF
J: TRBJ1-2; size: .; D: .; V: TRBV6-1; DNA: TGTGCCAGCAACATTGGACAGTCTAACTATGGCTACACCTTC; CDR3: CASNIGQSNYGYTF
J: TRBJ2-3; size: .; D: TRBD2; V: TRBV3-1; DNA: TGTGCCAGCAGCCATTTAGCGGGAGCGAAGGATACGCAGTATTTT; CDR3: CASSHLAGAKDTQYF
J: TRBJ2-1; size: .; D: .; V: TRBV6-5; DNA: TGTGCCAGCAGTTACTCGAGCCGACTTCCAAATAACAGAGAGCAGTTCTTC; CDR3: CASSYSSRLPNNREQFF
J: TRBJ2-5; size: .; D: .; V: TRBV28; DNA: TGTGCCAGCAGCTCTCCTAGGGAGTTCGGAGAGACCCAGTACTTC; CDR3: CASSSPREFGETQYF
J: TRBJ2-7; size: .; D: TRBD2; V: TRBV10-1; DNA: TGCGCCAGCAGTAGCGGGGTCTACGAGCAGTACTTC; CDR3: CASSSGVYEQYF
J: TRBJ2-7; size: .; D: TRBD1; V: TRBV27; DNA: TGTGCCAGCAGTAACTGGGACAGAGCCGTGGAGCAGTACTTC; CDR3: CASSNWDRAVEQYF
J: TRBJ2-6; size: .; D: .; V: TRBV25-1; DNA: TGTGCCAGCAGAGGTGATGGGCCCAACGGCGTGGCTTTC; CDR3: CASRGDGPNGVAF
J: TRBJ2-6; size: medium-sized; D: .; V: TRBV6-1; DNA: TGTGCCAGCAGTGATAGGGGCTCTGGGGCCAACGTCCTGACTTTC; CDR3: CASSDRGSGANVLTF
J: TRBJ2-4; size: .; D: .; V: TRBV10-1; DNA: TGCGCCAGCAAGGGCAGGCAAGCCAAAAATATGCAGTACTTC; CDR3: CASKGRQAKNMQYF
J: TRBJ2-1; size: medium-sized; D: .; V: TRBV7-2; DNA: TGTGCCAGCAGCTTAGGGGCACGGGCAGAGCAGTTCTTC; CDR3: CASSLGARAEQFF
J: TRBJ2-4; size: .; D: TRBD2; V: TRBV6-1; DNA: TGTGCCAGCAGAACAAGACTAGCGGGGGGAAATGAGCAGTACTTC; CDR3: CASRTRLAGGNEQYF
J: TRBJ1-2; size: .; D: .; V: TRBV14; DNA: TGTGCCAGCAGCCAAGGGCTCCAGCTCTATGGCTACACCTTC; CDR3: CASSQGLQLYGYTF
J: TRBJ1-2; size: few; D: .; V: TRBV6-2/TRBV6-3; DNA: TGTGCCAGCAGTTACTCAGCCAGAAACTATGGCTACACCTTC; CDR3: CASSYSARNYGYTF
J: TRBJ2-2; size: .; D: .; V: TRBV27; DNA: TGTGCCAGCACGTCAACGGGAGTTAACACCGGGGAGCTGTTTTTT; CDR3: CASTSTGVNTGELFF
J: TRBJ2-3; size: many; D: .; V: TRBV7-2; DNA: TGTGCCAGCAGCTTAATGGGCGGTGCGGGGACAGATACGCAGTATTTT; CDR3: CASSLMGGAGTDTQYF
J: TRBJ2-3; size: few; D: .; V: TRBV6-5; DNA: TGTGCCAGCAGCCCCCCGGGCACAGATACGCAGTATTTT; CDR3: CASSPPGTDTQYF
J: TRBJ2-1; size: few; D: .; V: TRBV9; DNA: TGTGCCAGCAGCCCGACTCTAGGCAGGGTACTTCCGAGTGAGCAGTTCTTC; CDR3: CASSPTLGRVLPSEQFF
J: TRBJ1-1; size: .; D: .; V: TRBV6-1; DNA: TGTGCCAGCATCGGTAAGGGGGGAGCTTTCTTT; CDR3: CASIGKGGAFF
J: TRBJ1-3; size: once; D: .; V: TRBV7-2; DNA: TGTGCCAGCAGACGCCTGGCGGGGTTGGGAAGCCTCTCTGGAGACACCATGTATTTT; CDR3: CASRRLAGLGSLSGDTMYF
J: TRBJ2-1; size: many; D: TRBD2; V: TRBV6-9; DNA: TGTGCCAGCAGTTATAGCGGGAGGGCCAATGAGCAGTTCTTC; CDR3: CASSYSGRANEQFF
J: TRBJ1-3; size: .; D: TRBD1; V: TRBV6-1; DNA: TGTGCCAGCAGTGAAAGATATGGACAGGGCGGGCGAAACACCATATATTTT; CDR3: CASSERYGQGGRNTIYF
J: TRBJ2-3; size: .; D: TRBD2; V: TRBV6-1; DNA: TGTGCCAGCAGGGAAGACGGGGGAGGGGAGACAGAGACGCAGTATTTT; CDR3: CASREDGGGETETQYF
J: TRBJ2-4; size: .; D: TRBD2; V: TRBV6-5; DNA: TGTGCCAGCAGTTACGTTAGCGGGAGCACAGATATTCAGTACTTT; CDR3: CASSYVSGSTDIQYF
J: TRBJ2-2; size: few; D: .; V: TRBV4-1; DNA: TGCGCCAGCAGCCACACCGGGACACAGAACACCGGGGAGCTGTTTTTT; CDR3: CASSHTGTQNTGELFF
J: TRBJ2-3; size: medium-sized; D: .; V: TRBV4-1; DNA: TGCGCCAGCAGCCAAGCTCTCTCTAGCACAGATACGCAGTATTTT; CDR3: CASSQALSSTDTQYF
J: TRBJ1-2; size: medium-sized; D: .; V: TRBV6-1; DNA: TGTGCCAGCAGTGATGTGTGGGAGAGCTATGGCTACACCTTC; CDR3: CASSDVWESYGYTF